This entry features one T cell receptor (beta chain) sequence. This clone has a single count. What antigen it recognizes has not been identified. Per-base qualities were not stored, and no clone one base away is much larger. This entry belongs to a study of blood T cell repertoires in COVID-19 (dated by TCRdb to the early 2020s). Background on the whole study: Samples from collaborators originated in the United States, Italy and Spain and spanned both the acute and convalescent phases of COVID-19. The material from the prospective study consisted of cDNA or gDNA derived from T cells, B-cell-depleted T cells, or PBMCs. Deeply sampled blood TCRbeta repertoires from subjects exposed to, actively infected with, or recovered from COVID-19 were included in the dataset. The repertoires were released in a freely available public database intended as a resource for research on the immune response to SARS-CoV-2. The samples were drawn from the first 160 participants of the ongoing ImmuneRACE study and from some 1,300 subjects provided by 6 global collaborators. A de-identified subject ID, COVID-19 status, age in years and sex were almost always included in the sample metadata. Where available, HLA class I and class II types were obtained from metadata supplied by the sample provider rather than from assay-based typing. General study outcomes and caveats: How much clinical and demographic metadata was included differed by source and by participant, and the metadata was provided uncurated.

The germline V gene supplies CDR1 SNHLY and CDR2 FYNNEI. The CDR3 spans 14 residues, from the cysteine through the phenylalanine. The read is trimmed to its CDR3 DNA, 42 bases read in frame from base 1. Trimming takes 7 bases off V and 1 base off J; junction bases not matched to a gene: 6. One collaborating source in Seattle enrolled patients while the patients were actively infected and followed the patients over time throughout the course of disease. The collaborating institutions used their own protocols to collect whole blood in K2EDTA tubes. For TCRbeta analysis, collaborator samples were shipped as frozen whole blood, as isolated PBMCs, or as DNA extracted from either sample type. The immunoSEQ Assay, a bias-controlled multiplex PCR, was used to amplify TCRbeta CDR3 regions from genomic DNA. Turning to the authors' computational methods: The number of nucleated cells in each sample was estimated by amplification of reference gene primers within the assay. To quantify the absolute abundance of each unique TCRbeta CDR3 rearrangement, sequence reads were collapsed and filtered. Productive Simpson clonality was computed per sample as the square root of Simpson's diversity index over productive rearrangements. TCRdb provides this immuneACCESS table in a form limited to in-frame rearrangements. Some clones are lacking; in checked studies, under half of them reflect an unresolved V gene, and why the rest are absent is not known. V and J calls and clone size are as listed in that table; D and trimming were resolved from the DNA. This sample has some 360,000 clones in its table, and more than 70% of those were observed once. The ten largest clones capture 2% to 2.5% of the sample.

This receptor was identified in a woman in her sixties with COVID-19, enrolled during active disease. Sequenced sample: peripheral blood. The chain joins TRBV2 to TRBJ2-5; TRBD1 matches 7 bases in the middle. The CDR3 region has the sequence CASKSTGTQETQYF. The DNA is TGTGCCAGCAAGTCGACAGGGACCCAAGAGACCCAGTACTTC.